The entry below gives a single TCR beta chain sequence along with its context. The CDR3 length is 16 residues. Deletions cut 0 bases from V and 1 base from J, with 13 bases between. Germline CDR1 reads SGHRS; CDR2 reads YFSETQ. The data stem from a study of T-cell reconstitution after alpha-beta-depleted transplantation in children. Molecular barcoding with unique molecular identifiers was used for the TCRbeta library. Via MiXCR, TCRdb re-called the PCR reads, giving one row per CDR3 protein. The sample lists around 380,000 distinct CDR3 sequences, around 9.9% occurring once. The sample was PBMCs from the stem cell graft donor, taken from the stem cell graft. This receptor was taken from a human donor who donated a stem cell graft to a child with acute myeloid leukemia. The chain uses TRBV5-1 and TRBJ2-5; possible D gene TRBD2, 5 bases. The CDR3 bases are TGCGCCAGCAGCTTGGTCAGTCGAGGGATCCAAGAGACCCAGTACTTC. It is translated as CASSLVSRGIQETQYF.